This T cell receptor (beta chain) was captured in a study of beta chain features in type 1 diabetes. The study's findings and limits: PCR, the amplification step, might favor shorter templates, equally in patients and controls. Shorter TCRB CDR3s, moderately but significantly so, marked every one of the four CD4+ subsets in Type 1 diabetes patients. Unsettled here was the matter of whether HLA type influences TCRB rearrangement.

This clone was seen a handful of times. Its antigen is unidentified. Reverse transcribing all isolated RNA meant expressed TCRB transcripts were sequenced. Several million reads were obtained on average from naive, central memory and regulatory T cell samples. Profiling relied on immunoSEQ multiplex PCR, and the TCRdb table lists in-frame clones only, not all of them. In the table there are over 600,000 clones, roughly 12% of which are singletons. Isolation of CD4+ naive, central memory, regulatory and stem cell-like memory cells was achieved by sorting via CD45RO/CCR7/CD25/CD127/CD95/CD27. Germline V gives CDR1 MNHEY, CDR2 SVGAGI. This CDR3 contains 16 residues. Unmatched junction bases numbered 1, after V lost 0 bases and J lost 2 bases.

The rearrangement joins TRBV6-5 to TRBJ1-2; 12 bases are a match to TRBD1. The clonotype was recovered from a man in his thirties or forties with type 1 diabetes. Sequencing was carried out using naive CD4+ T cells from blood. The CDR3 here is CASSYSGTGGNYGYTF. The CDR3 DNA reads as TGTGCCAGCAGTTACTCGGGGACAGGGGGCAACTATGGCTACACCTTC.